The sequence of this T cell receptor (beta chain) was determined in a study of blood T cell repertoires in COVID-19. The data were produced by immunoSEQ multiplex PCR, yet TCRdb's version contains in-frame clones alone and is incomplete. There are under 75,000 clones in the sample; around 89% occur only once, and approximately 2.9% lies in the top ten. The germline V gene has CDR1 SGHDT and CDR2 YYEEEE. Trimming stripped 0 bases from V and 1 base from J, with 10 bases between. This CDR3 is 15 amino acids long. The specimen was peripheral blood. V usage is TRBV5-6 and J usage is TRBJ1-1; no clear D. The receptor was isolated from a man aged 45-60 years with acute or convalescent COVID-19. CDR3 sequence reads: CASSLVGSRNTEAFF. CDR3 bases: TGTGCCAGCAGCTTGGTGGGGAGCAGGAACACTGAAGCTTTCTTT.